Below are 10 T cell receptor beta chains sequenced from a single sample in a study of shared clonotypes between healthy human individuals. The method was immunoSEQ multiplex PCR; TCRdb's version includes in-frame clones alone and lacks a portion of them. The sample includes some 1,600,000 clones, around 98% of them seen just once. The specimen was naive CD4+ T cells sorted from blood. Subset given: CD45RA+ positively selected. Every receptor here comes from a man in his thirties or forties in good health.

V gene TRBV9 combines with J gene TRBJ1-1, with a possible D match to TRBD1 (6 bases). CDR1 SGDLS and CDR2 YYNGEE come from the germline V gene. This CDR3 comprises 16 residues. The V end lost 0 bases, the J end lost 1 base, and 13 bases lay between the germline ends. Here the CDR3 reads CASSVEIRGSNTEAFF. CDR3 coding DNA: TGTGCCAGCAGCGTAGAAATAAGGGGGTCGAACACTGAAGCTTTCTTT.

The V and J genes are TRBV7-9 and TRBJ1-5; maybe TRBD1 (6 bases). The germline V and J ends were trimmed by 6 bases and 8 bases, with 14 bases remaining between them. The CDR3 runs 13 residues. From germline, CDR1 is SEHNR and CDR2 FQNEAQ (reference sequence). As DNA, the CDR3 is TGTGCCAGCAGTGAGGGGGGCCCGGAGCCCCAGCATTTT. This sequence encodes CASSEGGPEPQHF.

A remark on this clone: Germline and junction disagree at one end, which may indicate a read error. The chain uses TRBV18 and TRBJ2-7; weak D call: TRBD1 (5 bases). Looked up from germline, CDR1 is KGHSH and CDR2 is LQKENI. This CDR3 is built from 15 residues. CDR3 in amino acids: CASSPLQGLGNEHYF. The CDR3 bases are TGTGCCAGCTCACCCCTCCAGGGATTAGGGAACGAGCATTACTTC.

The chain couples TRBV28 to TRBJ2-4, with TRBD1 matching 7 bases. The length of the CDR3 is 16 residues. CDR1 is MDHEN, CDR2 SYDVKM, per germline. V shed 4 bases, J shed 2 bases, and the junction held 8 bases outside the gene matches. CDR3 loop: CASSSMTGTTKNIQYF. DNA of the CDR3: TGTGCCAGCAGTTCCATGACAGGGACGACCAAAAACATTCAGTACTTC. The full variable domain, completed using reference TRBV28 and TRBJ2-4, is DVKVTQSSRYLVKRTGEKVFLECVQDMDHENMFWYRQDPGLGLRLIYFSYDVKMKEKGDIPEGYSVSREKKERFSLILESASTNQTSMYLCASSSMTGTTKNIQYFGAGTRLSVL.

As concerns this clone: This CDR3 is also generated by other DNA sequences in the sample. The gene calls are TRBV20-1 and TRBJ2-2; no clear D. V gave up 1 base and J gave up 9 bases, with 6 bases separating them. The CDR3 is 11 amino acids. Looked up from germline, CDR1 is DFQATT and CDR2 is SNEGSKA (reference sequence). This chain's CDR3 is CSARVVRELFF. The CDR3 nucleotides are TGCAGTGCTAGAGTGGTCAGGGAGCTGTTTTTT.

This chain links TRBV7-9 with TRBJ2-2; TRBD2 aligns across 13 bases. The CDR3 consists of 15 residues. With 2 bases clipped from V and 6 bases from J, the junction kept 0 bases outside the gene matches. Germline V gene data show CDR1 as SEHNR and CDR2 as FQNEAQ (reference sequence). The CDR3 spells CASSLTSGRAGELFF. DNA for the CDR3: TGTGCCAGCAGCTTAACTAGCGGGAGGGCCGGGGAGCTGTTTTTT.

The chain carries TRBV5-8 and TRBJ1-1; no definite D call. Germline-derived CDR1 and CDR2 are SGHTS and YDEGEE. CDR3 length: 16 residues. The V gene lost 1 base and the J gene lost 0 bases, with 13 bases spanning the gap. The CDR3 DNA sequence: TGTGCCAGCAGCTTGCCCTCGATAGGGCTGAACACTGAAGCTTTCTTT. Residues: CASSLPSIGLNTEAFF.

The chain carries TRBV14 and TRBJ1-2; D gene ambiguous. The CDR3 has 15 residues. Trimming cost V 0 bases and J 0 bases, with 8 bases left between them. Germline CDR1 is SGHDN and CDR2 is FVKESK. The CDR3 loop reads CASSQDLGANYGYTF. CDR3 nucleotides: TGTGCCAGCAGCCAAGATCTGGGAGCTAACTATGGCTACACCTTC.

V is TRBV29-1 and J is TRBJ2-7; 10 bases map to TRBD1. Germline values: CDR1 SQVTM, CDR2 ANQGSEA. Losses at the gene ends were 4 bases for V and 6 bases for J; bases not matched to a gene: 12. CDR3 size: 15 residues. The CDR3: CSVVRRDRGYGEQYF. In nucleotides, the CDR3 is TGCAGCGTTGTACGCCGGGACAGGGGATATGGCGAGCAGTACTTC.

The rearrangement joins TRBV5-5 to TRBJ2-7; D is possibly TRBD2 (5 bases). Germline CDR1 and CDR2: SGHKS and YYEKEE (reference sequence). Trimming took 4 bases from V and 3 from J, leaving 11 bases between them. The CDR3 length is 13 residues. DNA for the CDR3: TGTGCCAGCAGCCTGCCACGGGGCTACGAGCAGTACTTC. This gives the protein CASSLPRGYEQYF.